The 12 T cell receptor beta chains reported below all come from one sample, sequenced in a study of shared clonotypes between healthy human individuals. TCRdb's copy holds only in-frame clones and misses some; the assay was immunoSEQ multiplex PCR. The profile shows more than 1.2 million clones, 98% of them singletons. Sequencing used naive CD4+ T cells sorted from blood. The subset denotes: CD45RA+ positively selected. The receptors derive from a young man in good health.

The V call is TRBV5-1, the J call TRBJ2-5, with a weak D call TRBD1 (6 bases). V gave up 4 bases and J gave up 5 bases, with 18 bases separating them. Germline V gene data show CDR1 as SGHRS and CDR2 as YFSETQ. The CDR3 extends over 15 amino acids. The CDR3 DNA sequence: TGCGCCAGCAGCCCGGACAGAGACTTGGGGGAGACCCAGTACTTC. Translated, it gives CASSPDRDLGETQYF.

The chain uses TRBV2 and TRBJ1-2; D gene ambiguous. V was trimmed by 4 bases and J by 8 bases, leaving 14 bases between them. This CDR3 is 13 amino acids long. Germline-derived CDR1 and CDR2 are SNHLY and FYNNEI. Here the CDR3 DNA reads TGTGCCAGCAGTGTCGGGGTGACGGGCGGCTACACCTTC. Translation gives CASSVGVTGGYTF.

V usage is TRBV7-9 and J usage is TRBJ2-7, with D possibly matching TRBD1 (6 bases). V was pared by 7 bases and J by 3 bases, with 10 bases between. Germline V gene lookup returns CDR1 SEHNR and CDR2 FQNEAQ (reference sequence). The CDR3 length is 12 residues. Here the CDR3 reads CASTIQGYEQYF. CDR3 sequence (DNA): TGTGCCAGCACCATACAGGGCTACGAGCAGTACTTC.

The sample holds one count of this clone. In DNA form, the CDR3 reads TGTGCCAGCAGCCTAGGGGGGGGCCTGGAGACCCAGTACTTC. Its protein is CASSLGGGLETQYF. V is TRBV7-6 and J is TRBJ2-5; TRBD2 is a possible D gene (7 bases). CDR1 is SGHVS and CDR2 is FNYEAQ in the germline V gene. Trimming removed 5 bases at V and 5 bases at J, with 15 bases between. The CDR3 consists of 14 residues.

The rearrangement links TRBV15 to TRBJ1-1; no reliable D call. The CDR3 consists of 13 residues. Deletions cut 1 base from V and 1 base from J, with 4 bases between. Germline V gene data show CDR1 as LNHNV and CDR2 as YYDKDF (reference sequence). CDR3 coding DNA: TGTGCCACCAGCAGAGCATCGAACACTGAAGCTTTCTTT. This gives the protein CATSRASNTEAFF.

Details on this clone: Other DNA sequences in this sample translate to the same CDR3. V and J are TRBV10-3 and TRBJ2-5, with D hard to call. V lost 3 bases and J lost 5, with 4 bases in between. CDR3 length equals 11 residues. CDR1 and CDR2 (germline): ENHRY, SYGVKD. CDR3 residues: CAISDLETQYF. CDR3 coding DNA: TGTGCCATCAGTGACTTGGAGACCCAGTACTTC.

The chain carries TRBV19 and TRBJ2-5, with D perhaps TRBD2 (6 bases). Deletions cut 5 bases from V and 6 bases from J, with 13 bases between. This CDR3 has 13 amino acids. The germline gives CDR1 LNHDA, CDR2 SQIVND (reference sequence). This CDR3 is CASSGGLLKTQYF. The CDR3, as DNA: TGTGCCAGTAGTGGGGGACTGCTGAAGACCCAGTACTTC.

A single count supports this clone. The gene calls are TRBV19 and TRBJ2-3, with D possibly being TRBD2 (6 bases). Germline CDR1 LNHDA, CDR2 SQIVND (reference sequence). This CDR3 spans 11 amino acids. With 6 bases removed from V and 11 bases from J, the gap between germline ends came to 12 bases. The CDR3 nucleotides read TGTGCCAGTAGGTTAGGAGGGCGGCAGTATTTT. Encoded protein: CASRLGGRQYF.

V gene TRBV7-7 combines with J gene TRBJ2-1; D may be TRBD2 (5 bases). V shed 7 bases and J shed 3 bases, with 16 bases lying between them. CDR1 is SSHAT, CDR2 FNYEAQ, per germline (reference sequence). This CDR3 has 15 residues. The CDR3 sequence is CASTFGRSGYNEQFF. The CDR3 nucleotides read TGTGCCAGCACCTTTGGTCGGAGCGGCTACAATGAGCAGTTCTTC.

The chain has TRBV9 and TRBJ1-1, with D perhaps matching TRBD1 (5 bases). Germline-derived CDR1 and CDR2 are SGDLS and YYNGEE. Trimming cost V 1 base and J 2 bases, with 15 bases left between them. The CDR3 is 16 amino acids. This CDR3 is CASSVFGSGPNTEAFF. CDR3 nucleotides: TGTGCCAGCAGCGTATTCGGCTCAGGGCCTAACACTGAAGCTTTCTTT. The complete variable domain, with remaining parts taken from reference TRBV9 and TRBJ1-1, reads DSGVTQTPKHLITATGQRVTLRCSPRSGDLSVYWYQQSLDQGLQFLIQYYNGEERAKGNILERFSAQQFPDLHSELNLSSLELGDSALYFCASSVFGSGPNTEAFFGQGTRLTVV.

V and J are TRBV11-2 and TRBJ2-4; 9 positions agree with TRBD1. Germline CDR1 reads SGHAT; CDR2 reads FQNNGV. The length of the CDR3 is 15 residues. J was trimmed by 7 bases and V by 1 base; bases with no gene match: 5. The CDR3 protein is CASSLGWDRANIQYF. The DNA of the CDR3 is TGTGCCAGCAGCTTAGGTTGGGACAGGGCCAACATTCAGTACTTC.

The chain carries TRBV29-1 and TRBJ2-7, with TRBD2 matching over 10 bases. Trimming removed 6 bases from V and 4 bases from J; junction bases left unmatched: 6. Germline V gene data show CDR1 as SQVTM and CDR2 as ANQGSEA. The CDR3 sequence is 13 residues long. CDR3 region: CSVATSGIYEQYF. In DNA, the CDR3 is TGCAGCGTCGCCACTAGCGGGATTTACGAGCAGTACTTC.